These T cell receptor beta chains were read from a single sample in a study of blood T cell repertoires in COVID-19. Some clones are missing from TCRdb's copy, which holds only in-frame ones; the method was immunoSEQ multiplex PCR. The table has about 200,000 clones, about nine tenths seen once. Material for sequencing was peripheral blood. Every receptor here comes from a young man with active or convalescent COVID-19. CDR3s include the opening cysteine and the closing phenylalanine or tryptophan. The D gene is left open where the match is weak. Clone size, where shown, is once, few, many, or a class for clones that have expanded.

D: .; V: TRBV30; size: .; J: TRBJ1-2; CDR3: CAWSVPGIHGYTF; DNA: TGTGCCTGGAGTGTACCAGGGATCCATGGCTACACCTTC
D: .; V: TRBV3-1/TRBV3-2; size: .; J: TRBJ2-5; CDR3: CASSGASGTQYF; DNA: TGTGCCAGCAGCGGGGCCTCCGGGACCCAGTACTTC
D: .; V: TRBV19; size: few; J: TRBJ2-3; CDR3: CASSTERDTQYF; DNA: TGTGCCAGTAGTACCGAGAGAGATACGCAGTATTTT
D: TRBD1; V: TRBV5-4; size: .; J: TRBJ2-4; CDR3: CASSWDRDTKNIQYF; DNA: TGTGCCAGCAGCTGGGACAGGGATACCAAAAACATTCAGTACTTC
D: .; V: TRBV5-5; size: .; J: TRBJ1-2; CDR3: CASSFTGRSFYGYTF; DNA: TGTGCCAGCAGCTTTACAGGGCGATCCTTTTATGGCTACACCTTC
D: .; V: TRBV10-2; size: .; J: TRBJ1-2; CDR3: CASSPENYGYTF; DNA: TGCGCCAGCAGTCCAGAAAACTATGGCTACACCTTC
D: TRBD2; V: TRBV20-1; size: once; J: TRBJ2-2; CDR3: CSANEAGGNTGELFF; DNA: TGCAGTGCTAATGAAGCGGGGGGGAACACCGGGGAGCTGTTTTTT
D: TRBD1; V: TRBV4-2; size: once; J: TRBJ2-7; CDR3: CASSQARQGGYEQYF; DNA: TGTGCCAGCAGCCAGGCTCGACAGGGGGGATACGAGCAGTACTTC
D: .; V: TRBV29-1; size: .; J: TRBJ2-1; CDR3: CSVDSNEQFF; DNA: TGCAGCGTTGACAGCAATGAGCAGTTCTTC
D: .; V: TRBV12-5; size: .; J: TRBJ2-1; CDR3: CASGLVETVSSPFF; DNA: TGTGCTAGTGGTTTGGTAGAAACGGTTAGCAGTCCGTTCTTC
D: TRBD2; V: TRBV7-2; size: .; J: TRBJ2-3; CDR3: CASSLGLAGADTQYF; DNA: TGTGCCAGCAGCTTAGGGCTAGCGGGAGCAGATACGCAGTATTTT
D: .; V: TRBV5-6; size: once; J: TRBJ2-5; CDR3: CASSLEFRQETQYF; DNA: TGTGCCAGCAGCTTGGAGTTTAGACAAGAGACCCAGTACTTC
D: .; V: TRBV5-1; size: .; J: TRBJ1-1; CDR3: CASSLAGLQETEAFF; DNA: TGCGCCAGCAGCTTGGCCGGTTTACAGGAGACTGAAGCTTTCTTT
D: TRBD1; V: TRBV25-1; size: .; J: TRBJ2-1; CDR3: CASSGGSGTATYNEQFF; DNA: TGTGCCAGCAGTGGGGGATCCGGGACAGCAACCTACAATGAGCAGTTCTTC
D: .; V: TRBV30; size: .; J: TRBJ1-5; CDR3: CAWSVGPGYSNQPQHF; DNA: TGTGCCTGGAGTGTCGGTCCAGGCTATAGCAATCAGCCCCAGCATTTT
D: TRBD1; V: TRBV7-2; size: .; J: TRBJ1-1; CDR3: CASSIPGQGLAMNTEAFF; DNA: TGTGCCAGCAGCATCCCGGGACAGGGATTAGCAATGAACACTGAAGCTTTCTTT
D: TRBD1; V: TRBV6-1; size: .; J: TRBJ1-5; CDR3: CASSEEPRTGSLQHF; DNA: TGTGCCAGCAGTGAAGAGCCCCGGACAGGGTCTCTCCAGCATTTT